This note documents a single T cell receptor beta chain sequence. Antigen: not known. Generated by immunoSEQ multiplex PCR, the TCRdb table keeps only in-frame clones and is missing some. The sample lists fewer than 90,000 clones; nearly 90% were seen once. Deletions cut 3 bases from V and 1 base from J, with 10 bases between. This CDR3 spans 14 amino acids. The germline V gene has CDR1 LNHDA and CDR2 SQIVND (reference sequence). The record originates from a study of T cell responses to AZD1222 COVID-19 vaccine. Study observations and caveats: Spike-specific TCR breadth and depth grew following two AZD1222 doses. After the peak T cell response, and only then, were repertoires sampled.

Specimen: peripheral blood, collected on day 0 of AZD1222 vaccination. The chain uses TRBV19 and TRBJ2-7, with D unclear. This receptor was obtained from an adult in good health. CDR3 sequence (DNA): TGTGCCAGTAGTATTTATGCACAGTCCTACGAGCAGTACTTC. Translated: CASSIYAQSYEQYF. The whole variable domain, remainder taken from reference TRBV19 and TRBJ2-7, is DGGITQSPKYLFRKEGQNVTLSCEQNLNHDAMYWYRQDPGQGLRLIYYSQIVNDFQKGDIAEGYSVSREKKESFPLTVTSAQKNPTAFYLCASSIYAQSYEQYFGPGTRLTVT.